This T cell receptor beta chain stems from a study of blood T cell repertoires in COVID-19. Overall study: The study drew acute and convalescent COVID-19 samples from the United States, Italy and Spain. Nucleic acid was either cDNA or gDNA, and it came from T cells, B-cell-depleted T cells, or PBMCs.

Looked up from germline, CDR1 is SGHKS and CDR2 is YYEKEE (reference sequence). The CDR3 consists of 13 residues. The V gene end was trimmed by 2 bases and the J gene end by 5 bases; junction bases not matched to a gene: 4. The authors' processing: Reference gene primer amplification yielded estimated nucleated cell counts. Data came from immunoSEQ multiplex PCR; TCRdb stores just in-frame clones and leaves some out. V and J calls and clone size are as listed in that table; D and trimming were resolved from the DNA. Found here are approximately 210,000 clones, around 88% of them singletons; the top ten hold around 1.5%.

The V and J genes are TRBV5-5 and TRBJ2-7; 7 positions match TRBD1. Sequences were obtained from peripheral blood. The TCR originated in a man younger than 30 with active or convalescent COVID-19. The CDR3 reads CASSLNRGNEQYF. The CDR3 region has the DNA TGTGCCAGCAGCTTAAACAGGGGAAACGAGCAGTACTTC.